The 15 T cell receptor beta chains given below trace back to one sample, sequenced in a study of cytomegalovirus exposure and HLA in healthy donors. The PCR had 60 Vbeta and 13 Jbeta primers. The data were produced by immunoSEQ multiplex PCR, yet TCRdb's version contains in-frame clones alone and is incomplete. The table records approximately 190,000 clones, 10% to 15% of them present only once. The material sequenced was PBMCs. The receptors shown here come from a man in his fifties or sixties in good health and CMV-seropositive.

This rearrangement joins TRBV5-1 to TRBJ2-1, with 10 nucleotides matching TRBD1. The V gene's germline CDR1 is SGHRS and CDR2 YFSETQ. This CDR3 has 16 amino acids. V dropped 3 bases and J dropped 8; count of bases not matched to a gene: 11. The CDR3 sequence is CASSSTGGASTDEQFF. In DNA, the CDR3 is TGCGCCAGCAGCTCGACAGGGGGCGCTTCTACGGATGAGCAGTTCTTC. Combining the CDR3 with reference TRBV5-1 and TRBJ2-1 gives the whole variable domain KAGVTQTPRYLIKTRGQQVTLSCSPISGHRSVSWYQQTPGQGLQFLFEYFSETQRNKGNFPGRFSGRQFSNSRSEMNVSTLELGDSALYLCASSSTGGASTDEQFFGPGTRLTVL.

The chain joins TRBV10-3 to TRBJ1-4; D possibly corresponds to TRBD1 (6 bases). The ends were cut back, 0 bases at V and 5 bases at J, with 13 bases in the middle. The CDR3 is 16 residues long. Germline CDR1 ENHRY, CDR2 SYGVKD. CDR3 DNA sequence: TGTGCCATCAGTGAGTCGAGAACAGGGAAGAATGAAAAACTGTTTTTT. This translates into CAISESRTGKNEKLFF.

This clone was seen a few times. The chain combines TRBV5-4 with TRBJ1-2; 7 bases line up with TRBD1. V was clipped by 4 bases and J by 2 bases; unmatched bases: 5. Germline-derived CDR1 and CDR2 are SGHNT and YYREEE (reference sequence). The CDR3 spans 14 residues. CDR3 amino acids: CASSTLTGNYGYTF. CDR3 DNA sequence: TGTGCCAGCAGCACCCTGACAGGGAACTATGGCTACACCTTC.

In this sample, this clone turned up a few times. The rearrangement uses TRBV5-1 and TRBJ2-6, with TRBD1 as a possible D gene (6 bases). The CDR3 runs 20 residues. The germline gives CDR1 SGHRS, CDR2 YFSETQ. Trimming removed 3 bases at V and 0 bases at J, with 22 bases between. The CDR3 DNA follows: TGCGCCAGCAGCTACCCTACAGGGAGACCCACTGTCTCTGGGGCCAACGTCCTGACTTTC. Its translation is CASSYPTGRPTVSGANVLTF.

J is TRBJ2-5 and V is TRBV2; 13 bases are shared with TRBD2. V gave up 7 bases and J gave up 4 bases; unmatched junction bases: 9. The CDR3 extends over 16 amino acids. Germline-derived CDR1 and CDR2 are SNHLY and FYNNEI. This chain's CDR3 is CASTINGLAGAETQYF. The CDR3 region has the DNA TGTGCCAGCACCATTAATGGACTAGCGGGGGCAGAGACCCAGTACTTC. Complete variable domain (other parts from reference TRBV2 and TRBJ2-5): EPEVTQTPSHQVTQMGQEVILRCVPISNHLYFYWYRQILGQKVEFLVSFYNNEISEKSEIFDDQFSVERPDGSNFTLKIRSTKLEDSAMYFCASTINGLAGAETQYFGPGTRLLVL.

J is TRBJ2-5 and V is TRBV9, with D possibly being TRBD2 (6 bases). This CDR3 comprises 16 residues. The V end lost 0 bases, the J end lost 1 base, and 13 bases lay between the germline ends. CDR1 is SGDLS, CDR2 YYNGEE, per germline. The CDR3 DNA reads TGTGCCAGCAGCGTAGCTGTTAGGGACTCCCAAGAGACCCAGTACTTC. It yields the protein CASSVAVRDSQETQYF.

This clone has more than one count but fewer than ten. V gene TRBV6-5 combines with J gene TRBJ1-3; 9 bases agree with TRBD1. Germline loops: CDR1 MNHEY, CDR2 SVGAGI. The CDR3 runs 14 residues. With V trimmed by 6 bases and J by 0 bases, 0 bases remained unmatched. CDR3 residues: CASRTGGSGNTIYF. DNA for the CDR3: TGTGCCAGCAGGACAGGGGGCTCTGGAAACACCATATATTTT.

This clone was seen a few times. V usage is TRBV12-5 and J usage is TRBJ1-1; the D gene is possibly TRBD1 (6 bases). The CDR3 is 13 amino acids. CDR1 and CDR2 from the germline V gene are LGHNT and FRNRAP. V was trimmed by 6 bases and J by 0 bases, leaving 8 bases between them. Here the CDR3 reads CASGGQMNTEAFF. The CDR3 DNA is TGTGCTAGTGGAGGACAGATGAACACTGAAGCTTTCTTT.

The chain employs TRBV7-2 and TRBJ1-1; D is perhaps TRBD1 (6 bases). CDR1 SGHTA and CDR2 FQGNSA come from the germline V gene. The length of the CDR3 is 16 residues. Trimming removed 3 bases at V and 8 bases at J, with 22 bases between. The DNA of the CDR3 is TGTGCCAGCAGCTTTGCTCGGGTGGGGGGGCATCAGGAAGCTTTCTTT. Translating gives CASSFARVGGHQEAFF.

This clone was picked up a small number of times. This CDR3 is CASSIRTSGGHTGELFF. CDR3 nucleotides: TGTGCCAGTAGTATCCGGACTAGCGGGGGTCACACCGGGGAGCTGTTTTTT. The chain couples TRBV19 to TRBJ2-2; 13 bases align to TRBD2. Germline trimming cut 3 bases from V and 3 bases from J; bases unmatched to any gene: 4. The CDR3 totals 17 residues. In germline, CDR1 is LNHDA, CDR2 SQIVND (reference sequence). Combining the CDR3 with reference TRBV19 and TRBJ2-2 gives the whole variable domain DGGITQSPKYLFRKEGQNVTLSCEQNLNHDAMYWYRQDPGQGLRLIYYSQIVNDFQKGDIAEGYSVSREKKESFPLTVTSAQKNPTAFYLCASSIRTSGGHTGELFFGEGSRLTVL.

This chain uses TRBV5-4 with TRBJ2-3, with D perhaps TRBD2 (6 bases). CDR3 length: 16 amino acids. Germline CDR1 reads SGHNT; CDR2 reads YYREEE (reference sequence). The V end lost 4 bases, the J end lost 2 bases, and 17 bases lay between the germline ends. The CDR3 loop reads CASSGGLGGSTDTQYF. CDR3 coding DNA: TGTGCCAGCAGCGGGGGACTGGGGGGATCCACAGATACGCAGTATTTT.

The rearrangement links TRBV30 to TRBJ1-4; D is ambiguous. Germline-derived CDR1 and CDR2 are GTSNPN and SVGIG (reference sequence). CDR3 length: 14 residues. The ends were cut back, 0 bases at V and 4 bases at J, with 9 bases in the middle. Here the CDR3 reads CAWSVGNNNEKLFF. The CDR3 DNA sequence: TGTGCCTGGAGTGTGGGCAACAATAATGAAAAACTGTTTTTT.

In the case of this clone: The identical CDR3 is also encoded by other nucleotide sequences in the sample. This chain's CDR3 is CASSYPRETQYF. The CDR3 nucleotides are TGTGCCAGCAGTTACCCTAGAGAGACCCAGTACTTC. This chain joins TRBV6-6 and TRBJ2-5; D uncertain. From germline, CDR1 is MNHNY and CDR2 SVGAGI (reference sequence). The V end lost 2 bases, the J end lost 4 bases, and 5 bases lay between the germline ends. This CDR3 contains 12 residues.

The CDR3 DNA is TGCGCCAGCAGCTTGACGTGGGACAGTTGGGGCTACACCTTC. It specifies CASSLTWDSWGYTF. The gene calls are TRBV5-1 and TRBJ1-2; 7 bases align to TRBD1. CDR1 and CDR2 (germline): SGHRS, YFSETQ. The CDR3 is 14 residues long. J gave up 8 bases and V 1 base, and 8 bases lay outside the gene matches.

The genes are TRBV12-5 and TRBJ2-3; 10 nucleotides line up with TRBD1. Germline-derived CDR1 and CDR2 are LGHNT and FRNRAP. V gave up 3 bases and J gave up 5 bases; unmatched junction bases: 5. The CDR3 is 15 amino acids. Written as DNA, the CDR3 is TGTGCTAGTGGTTTCATAGGGGACAGGGGAGATACGCAGTATTTT. This codes for CASGFIGDRGDTQYF.